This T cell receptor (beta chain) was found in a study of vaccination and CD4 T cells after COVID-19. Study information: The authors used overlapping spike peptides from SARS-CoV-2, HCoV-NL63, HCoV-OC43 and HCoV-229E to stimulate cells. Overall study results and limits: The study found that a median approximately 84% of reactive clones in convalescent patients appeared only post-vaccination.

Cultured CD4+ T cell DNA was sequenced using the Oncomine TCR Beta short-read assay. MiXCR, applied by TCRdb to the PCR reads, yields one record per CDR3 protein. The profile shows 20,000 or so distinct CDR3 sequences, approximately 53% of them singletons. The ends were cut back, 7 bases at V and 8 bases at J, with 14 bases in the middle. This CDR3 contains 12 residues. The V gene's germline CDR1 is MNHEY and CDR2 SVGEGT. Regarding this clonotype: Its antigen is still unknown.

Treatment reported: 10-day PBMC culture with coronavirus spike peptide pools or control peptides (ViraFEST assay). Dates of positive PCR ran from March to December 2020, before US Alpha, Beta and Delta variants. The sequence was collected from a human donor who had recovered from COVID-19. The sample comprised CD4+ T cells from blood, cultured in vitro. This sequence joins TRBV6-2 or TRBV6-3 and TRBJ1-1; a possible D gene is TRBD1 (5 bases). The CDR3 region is CASTSGLLEAFF. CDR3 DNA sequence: TGTGCCAGCACCTCGGGACTCCTAGAAGCTTTCTTT.